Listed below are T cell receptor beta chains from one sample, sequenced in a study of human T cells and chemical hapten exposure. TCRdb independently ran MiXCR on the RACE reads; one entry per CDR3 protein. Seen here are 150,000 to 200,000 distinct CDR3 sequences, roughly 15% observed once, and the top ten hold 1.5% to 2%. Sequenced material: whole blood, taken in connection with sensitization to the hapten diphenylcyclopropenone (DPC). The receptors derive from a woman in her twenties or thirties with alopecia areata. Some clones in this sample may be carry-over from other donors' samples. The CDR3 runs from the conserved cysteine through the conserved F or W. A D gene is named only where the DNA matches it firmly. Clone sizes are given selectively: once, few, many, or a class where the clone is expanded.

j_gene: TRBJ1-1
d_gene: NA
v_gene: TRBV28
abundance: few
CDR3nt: TGTGCCAGCAGTTCAAGTTTTGGGGCCACTGAAGCTTTCTTT
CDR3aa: CASSSSFGATEAFF

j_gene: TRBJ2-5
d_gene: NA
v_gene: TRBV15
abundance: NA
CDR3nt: TGTGCCACCAGCAGAGACCGGGAGACCCAGTACTTC
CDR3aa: CATSRDRETQYF

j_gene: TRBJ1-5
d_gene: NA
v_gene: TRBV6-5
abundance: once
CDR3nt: TGTGCCAGCAGTTACTCACCAGGCAGCAATCAGCCCCAGCATTTT
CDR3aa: CASSYSPGSNQPQHF

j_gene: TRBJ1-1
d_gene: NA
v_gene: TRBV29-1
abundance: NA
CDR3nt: TGCAGCGTTGAGCGTCAGGGGAACACTGAAGCTTTCTTT
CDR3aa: CSVERQGNTEAFF

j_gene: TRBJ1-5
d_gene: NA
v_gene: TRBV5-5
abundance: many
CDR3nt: TGTGCCAGCAGCTTCGCAGGGGTAGATCAGCCCCAGCATTTT
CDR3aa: CASSFAGVDQPQHF

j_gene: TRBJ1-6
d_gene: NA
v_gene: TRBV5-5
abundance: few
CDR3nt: TGTGCCAGCAGCACCTGGACGGCCTCGAGCTCCTATAATTCACCCCTCCACTTT
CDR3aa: CASSTWTASSSYNSPLHF

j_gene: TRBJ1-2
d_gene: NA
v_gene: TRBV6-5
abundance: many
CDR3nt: TGTGCCAGCAGTTGGGGGTTGGAGGAGGGCTACACCTTC
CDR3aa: CASSWGLEEGYTF

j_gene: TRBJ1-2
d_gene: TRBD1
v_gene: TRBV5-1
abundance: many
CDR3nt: TGCGCCAGCAGCTCGACAGGGGGCGCGGATGGCTACACCTTC
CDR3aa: CASSSTGGADGYTF

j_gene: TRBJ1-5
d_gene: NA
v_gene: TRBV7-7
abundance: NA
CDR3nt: TGTGCTAGCAGTCCCGCCGGGGGGGGCACAGATACGCAGCATTTT
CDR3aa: CASSPAGGGTDTQHF

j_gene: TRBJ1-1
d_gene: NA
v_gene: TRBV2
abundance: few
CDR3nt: TGTGCCAGCAGTAGGGGACGGTGGGAGAACACTGAAGCTTTCTTT
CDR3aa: CASSRGRWENTEAFF

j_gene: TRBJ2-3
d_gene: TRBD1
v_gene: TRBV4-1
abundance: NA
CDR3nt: TGCGCCAGCAGCCCGCCGGTACGGACAGGAGCGACAGATACGCAGTATTTT
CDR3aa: CASSPPVRTGATDTQYF

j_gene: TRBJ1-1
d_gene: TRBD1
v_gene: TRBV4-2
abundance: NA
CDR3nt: TGTGCCAGCAGCCCCCAAGACAGGGTGGGGGGCACTGAAGCTTTCTTT
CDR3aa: CASSPQDRVGGTEAFF

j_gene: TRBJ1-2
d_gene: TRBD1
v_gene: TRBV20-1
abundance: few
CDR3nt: TGCAGTGTAGCCGGGACAGATCTTAACTATGGCTACACCTTC
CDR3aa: CSVAGTDLNYGYTF

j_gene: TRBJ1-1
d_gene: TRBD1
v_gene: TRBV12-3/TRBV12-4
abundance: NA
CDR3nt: TGTGCCAGCAGTTTTAGTCCAGGGGGAACTGAAGCTTTCTTT
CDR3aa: CASSFSPGGTEAFF

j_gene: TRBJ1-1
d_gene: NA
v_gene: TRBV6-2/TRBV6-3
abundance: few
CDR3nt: TGTGCCAGCAGGGAGGACGGAACGAACACTGAAGCTTTCTTT
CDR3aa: CASREDGTNTEAFF

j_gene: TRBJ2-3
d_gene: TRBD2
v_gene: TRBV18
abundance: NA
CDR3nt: TGTGCCAGCTCACTTCGGGCTAGCGGAGCCGATACGCAGTATTTT
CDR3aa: CASSLRASGADTQYF

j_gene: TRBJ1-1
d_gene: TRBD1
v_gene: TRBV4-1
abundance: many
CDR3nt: TGCGCCAGCAGCCAAGAGCCGGGACAGGGAGTGAACACTGAAGCTTTCTTT
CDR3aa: CASSQEPGQGVNTEAFF

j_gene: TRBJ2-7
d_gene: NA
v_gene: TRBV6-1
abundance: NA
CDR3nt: TGTGCCAGCACTTTGATGGCAGGGCCCTACGAGCAGTACTTC
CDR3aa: CASTLMAGPYEQYF

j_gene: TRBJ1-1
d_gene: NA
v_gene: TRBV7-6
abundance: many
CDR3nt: TGTGCCAGCAGCGGACAAACAAGGAACACTGAAGCTTTCTTT
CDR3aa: CASSGQTRNTEAFF

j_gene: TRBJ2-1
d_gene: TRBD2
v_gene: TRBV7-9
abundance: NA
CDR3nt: TGTGCCAGCAGCTTAGGACTAGCGGACGGGGAGCTGTTCTTC
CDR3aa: CASSLGLADGELFF

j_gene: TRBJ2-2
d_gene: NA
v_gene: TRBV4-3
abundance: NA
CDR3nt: TGCGCCAGCAGCCAAGTCTATGAAACCGGGGAGCTGTTTTTT
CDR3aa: CASSQVYETGELFF

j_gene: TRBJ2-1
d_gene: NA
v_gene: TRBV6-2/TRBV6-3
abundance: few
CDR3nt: TGTGCCAGCAGCTCCACTTTATCCTACAATGAGCAGCTCTTC
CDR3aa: CASSSTLSYNEQLF

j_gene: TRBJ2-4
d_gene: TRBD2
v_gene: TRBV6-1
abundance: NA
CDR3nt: TGTGCCAGCAGTGAAAAAAGTGGCGGGGGGGTCATTCGCGAGGCCAAAAACATTCAGTACTTC
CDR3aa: CASSEKSGGGVIREAKNIQYF

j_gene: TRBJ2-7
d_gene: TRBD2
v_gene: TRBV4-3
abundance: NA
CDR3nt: TGCGCCAGCAGCCTCAGACTAGCGGCCTCCTACGAGCAGTACTTC
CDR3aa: CASSLRLAASYEQYF

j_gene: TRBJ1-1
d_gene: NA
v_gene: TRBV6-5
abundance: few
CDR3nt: TGTGCCAGCAGTACCCGGTCCTGGGGGAACACTGAAGCTTTCTTT
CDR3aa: CASSTRSWGNTEAFF

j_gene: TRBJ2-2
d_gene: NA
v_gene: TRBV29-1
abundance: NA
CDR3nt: TGCAGCGTCCGGGGGGCGGGTGTAACCGGGGAGCTGTTTTTT
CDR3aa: CSVRGAGVTGELFF

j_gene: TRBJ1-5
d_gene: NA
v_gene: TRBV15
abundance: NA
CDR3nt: TGTGCCACCAGCAGAGAGGGTTTACCCCAGCATTTT
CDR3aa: CATSREGLPQHF

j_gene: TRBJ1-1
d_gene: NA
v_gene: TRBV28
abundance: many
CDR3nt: TGTGCCAGTCGTCGGGGAGTCCTGAACACTGAAGCTTTCTTT
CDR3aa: CASRRGVLNTEAFF

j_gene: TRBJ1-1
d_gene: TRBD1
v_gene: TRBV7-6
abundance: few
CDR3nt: TGTGCCAGCAGTTTGACGGGGGCAGGGGGCGACTTAGCTTTCTTT
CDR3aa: CASSLTGAGGDLAFF

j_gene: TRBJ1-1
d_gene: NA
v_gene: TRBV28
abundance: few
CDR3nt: TGTGCCAGCAGTGCGACCCGGCCCGAAGCTTTCTTT
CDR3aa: CASSATRPEAFF

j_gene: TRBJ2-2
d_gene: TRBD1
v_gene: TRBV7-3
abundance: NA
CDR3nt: TGTGCCAGCAGCTTAACGGGGCCGGGACAGAGCTCCACCGGGGAGCTGTTTTTT
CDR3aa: CASSLTGPGQSSTGELFF

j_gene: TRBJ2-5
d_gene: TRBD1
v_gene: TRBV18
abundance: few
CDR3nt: TGTGCCAGCTCACCCACGACAGGGAGAGGGGAGACCCAGTACTTC
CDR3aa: CASSPTTGRGETQYF

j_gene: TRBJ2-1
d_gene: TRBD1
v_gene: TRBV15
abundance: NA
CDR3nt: TGTGCCACCAGCAGAGAAAGACAGGGCAATGAGCAGTTCTTC
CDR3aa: CATSRERQGNEQFF

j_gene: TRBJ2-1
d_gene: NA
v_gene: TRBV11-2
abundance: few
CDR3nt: TGTGCCAGCAGCTTAAGGCGGGTCTTCGGAGAAGAGCAGTTCTTC
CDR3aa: CASSLRRVFGEEQFF

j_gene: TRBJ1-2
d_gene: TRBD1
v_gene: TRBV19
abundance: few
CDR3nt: TGTGCCAGTACCCCCGGGACAGGGGGCAGGGGCTATGGCTACACCTTC
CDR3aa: CASTPGTGGRGYGYTF

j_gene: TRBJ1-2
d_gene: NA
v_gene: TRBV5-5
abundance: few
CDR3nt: TGTGCCAGCAGCTTGGTGTTTATGTCAGGGGCTGGCTATGGCTACACCTTC
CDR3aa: CASSLVFMSGAGYGYTF

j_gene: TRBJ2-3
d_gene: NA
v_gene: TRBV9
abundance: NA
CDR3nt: TGTGCCAGCAGCGTAGATCGGGACCCAGGGCCTGGAGATACGCAGTATTTT
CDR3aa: CASSVDRDPGPGDTQYF

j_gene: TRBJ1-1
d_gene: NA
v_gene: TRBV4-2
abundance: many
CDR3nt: TGTGCCAGCAGCCAAGATGGGACTCAGCAGTTCTTT
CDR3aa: CASSQDGTQQFF

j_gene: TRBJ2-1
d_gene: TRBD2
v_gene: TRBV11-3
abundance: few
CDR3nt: TGTGCCAGCAGCTTAGGCGGGAGCAACAATGAGCAGTTCTTC
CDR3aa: CASSLGGSNNEQFF

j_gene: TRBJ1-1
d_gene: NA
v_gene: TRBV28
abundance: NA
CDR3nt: TGTGCCAGCACGGGATCTGAAGCTTTCTTT
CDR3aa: CASTGSEAFF